Below are 22 T cell receptor beta chains sequenced from a single sample in a study of T-cell memory formation after mild COVID-19. TCRdb analysed the 5' RACE reads with MiXCR anew, one entry per CDR3 protein. The sample yields approximately 440,000 distinct CDR3 sequences, roughly 20% seen once. The sequencing input was PBMCs or a T cell subset sorted from them (not recorded which). Receptors originate from an adult woman who had mild COVID-19 (a few samples of this study predate the infection). Cell type and time point are not known.

This clonotype was counted at least ten times. This rearrangement joins TRBV14 to TRBJ2-3; 12 nucleotides match TRBD2. The CDR3 contains 18 residues. CDR1 is SGHDN, CDR2 FVKESK, per germline. J gave up 5 bases and V 4 bases, and 13 bases lay outside the gene matches. CDR3 nucleotide sequence: TGTGCCAGCAGCCGAGGACTAGCGGGGATCAGGACACGAGATACGCAGTATTTT. Amino acid sequence: CASSRGLAGIRTRDTQYF.

The chain uses TRBV7-2 and TRBJ2-7, with TRBD1 as a possible D gene (6 bases). Trimming cost V 4 bases and J 1 base, with 17 bases left between them. In germline, CDR1 is SGHTA, CDR2 FQGNSA. The CDR3 runs to 16 residues. CDR3 DNA: TGTGCCAGCAGCTACGCAACTTACGGGACATCCTACGAGCAGTACTTC. Translation: CASSYATYGTSYEQYF.

This clonotype turned up a few times. V usage is TRBV7-9 and J usage is TRBJ1-2; TRBD1 agrees at 7 bases. Germline CDR1 reads SEHNR; CDR2 reads FQNEAQ (reference sequence). Unmatched junction bases numbered 4, after V lost 1 base and J lost 8 bases. The CDR3 is made up of 13 amino acids. The CDR3 DNA sequence: TGTGCCAGCAGCTTAGACCGGACAGGCGGCTACACCTTC. Encoded protein: CASSLDRTGGYTF.

This clonotype was counted between two and nine times. This chain connects TRBV3-1 to TRBJ1-2, with D unresolved. V gave up 0 bases and J gave up 4 bases, with 9 bases separating them. In germline, CDR1 is LGHDT, CDR2 YNNKEL (reference sequence). This CDR3 region has 14 residues. Here the CDR3 DNA reads TGTGCCAGCAGCCAAGAGAAGGGCCTCTATGGCTACACCTTC. This gives the protein CASSQEKGLYGYTF. Drawing the rest from reference TRBV3-1 and TRBJ1-2, the complete variable domain is DTAVSQTPKYLVTQMGNDKSIKCEQNLGHDTMYWYKQDSKKFLKIMFSYNNKELIINETVPNRFSPKSPDKAHLNLHINSLELGDSAVYFCASSQEKGLYGYTFGSGTRLTVV.

J is TRBJ1-5 and V is TRBV19, with D uncertain. This CDR3 has 15 amino acids. Germline CDR1 and CDR2: LNHDA and SQIVND (reference sequence). V lost 5 bases, J lost 0 bases, and 11 bases lay in between. CDR3 sequence: CASSAPLTSNQPQHF. The DNA of the CDR3 is TGTGCCAGTAGTGCCCCGCTGACTAGCAATCAGCCCCAGCATTTT.

The V call is TRBV20-1, the J call TRBJ1-3; D uncertain. CDR1 and CDR2 (germline): DFQATT, SNEGSKA (reference sequence). The CDR3 runs to 14 residues. With 3 bases removed from V and 2 bases from J, the gap between germline ends came to 11 bases. The CDR3: CSASNGGTGNTIYF. The CDR3 bases are TGCAGTGCTAGTAACGGAGGGACTGGAAACACCATATATTTT.

This clonotype has a count of ten or more. The chain uses TRBV29-1 and TRBJ2-1; 9 positions match TRBD2. The CDR3 sequence is 15 residues long. V dropped 4 bases and J dropped 5; count of bases not matched to a gene: 9. In germline, CDR1 is SQVTM, CDR2 ANQGSEA. As DNA, the CDR3 is TGCAGCGTTGGGAATCTGCGGGGGGGCAACAATGAGCAGTTCTTC. It specifies CSVGNLRGGNNEQFF.

This chain's CDR3 is CATRIEGAETQYF. The CDR3 nucleotides are TGTGCCACCCGGATCGAGGGGGCAGAGACCCAGTACTTC. J is TRBJ2-5 and V is TRBV15, with 7 bases identical to TRBD1. J lost 4 bases, V lost 8 bases, and 7 bases had no gene match. Germline-derived CDR1 and CDR2 are LNHNV and YYDKDF (reference sequence). The CDR3 extends over 13 amino acids. Variable domain in full (rest from reference TRBV15 and TRBJ2-5): DAMVIQNPRYQVTQFGKPVTLSCSQTLNHNVMYWYQQKSSQAPKLLFHYYDKDFNNEADTPDNFQSRRPNTSFCFLDIRSPGLGDTAMYLCATRIEGAETQYFGPGTRLLVL.

This clonotype came up a few times. The chain uses TRBV12-3 or TRBV12-4 and TRBJ1-3; possible D gene TRBD1, 6 bases. The CDR3 is made up of 14 amino acids. Between the trimmed V and J ends, which lost 2 bases and 2 bases, there was a span of 7 bases. CDR3: CASSLNRAGNTIYF. The DNA of the CDR3 is TGTGCCAGCAGTTTAAACAGGGCTGGAAACACCATATATTTT.

This clonotype was recorded once. A much larger clone lies one base from this, so it may be a read error. The conserved phenylalanine or tryptophan is not found at the CDR3 terminus, so this likely reflects a read error. The rearrangement links TRBV7-2 to TRBJ2-3; 7 nucleotides line up with TRBD2. V lost 5 bases to trimming and J lost 5 bases; unmatched junction nucleotides: 13. This CDR3 spans 16 amino acids. The germline V gene has CDR1 SGHTA and CDR2 FQGNSA. CDR3 region: CASSPMRRGLGDTQYI. The CDR3, as DNA: TGTGCCAGCAGCCCTATGAGGCGGGGGTTAGGAGATACGCAGTATATT.

V gene TRBV5-1 combines with J gene TRBJ2-7; 8 bases map to TRBD2. There are 15 residues in the CDR3. Trimming cost V 1 base and J 0 bases; bases outside gene matches: 3. Germline-derived CDR1 and CDR2 are SGHRS and YFSETQ. CDR3 bases: TGCGCCAGCAGCTTGATTAGCGGGAACTCCTACGAGCAGTACTTC. Protein product: CASSLISGNSYEQYF.

The table lists this clonotype with a few counts. DNA for the CDR3: TGTGCCAGCAGCTGGGGACAGGGGGGATTCTACGAGCAGTACTTC. Protein product: CASSWGQGGFYEQYF. This chain joins TRBV7-9 and TRBJ2-7; 11 positions match TRBD1. Germline CDR1 is SEHNR and CDR2 is FQNEAQ (reference sequence). There are 15 residues in the CDR3. V lost 4 bases and J lost 3; bases outside the gene matches: 5.

In nucleotides, the CDR3 is TGTGCCAGCAGTTCTACCGGGAGAACCTACAATGAGCAGTTCTTC. Protein: CASSSTGRTYNEQFF. This chain links TRBV6-1 with TRBJ2-1, with D maybe TRBD2 (6 bases). CDR3 size: 15 residues. Trimming left V 5 bases short and J 2 bases short, with 13 bases between. Per the germline V gene, CDR1 is MNHNS and CDR2 is SASEGT.

This chain uses TRBV7-2 with TRBJ2-7; D remains ambiguous. From germline, CDR1 is SGHTA and CDR2 FQGNSA. V was shortened by 5 bases and J by 5 bases, with 16 bases between the two germline ends. The CDR3 has 14 residues. The CDR3 loop reads CASSPRTSPHEQYF. In DNA, the CDR3 is TGTGCCAGCAGCCCTCGGACGAGTCCCCACGAGCAGTACTTC.

The gene calls are TRBV20-1 and TRBJ2-7; a weak D match, TRBD1 (6 bases). The V end lost 5 bases, the J end lost 3 bases, and 8 bases lay between the germline ends. Germline V gene sequence: CDR1 DFQATT, CDR2 SNEGSKA (reference sequence). The CDR3 has 11 amino acids. The CDR3 sequence: CSAPRGYEQYF. The CDR3 region has the DNA TGCAGTGCTCCCAGGGGCTACGAGCAGTACTTC.

In its sample, this clonotype was seen a few times. This chain uses TRBV5-1 with TRBJ2-5; 7 bases are shared with TRBD1. The CDR3 is made up of 14 amino acids. Germline V gives CDR1 SGHRS, CDR2 YFSETQ. Trimming took 6 bases from V and 5 from J; bases not matched to a gene: 10. This chain's CDR3 is CASTPTGPRETQYF. The CDR3 nucleotides read TGCGCCAGCACCCCGACAGGGCCTAGGGAGACCCAGTACTTC.

V and J are TRBV6-5 and TRBJ2-6, with D possibly matching TRBD1 (5 bases). CDR1 is MNHEY and CDR2 is SVGAGI in the germline V gene. This CDR3 is built from 16 residues. V was cut by 0 bases and J by 2 bases, with 8 bases left in between. The CDR3 sequence: CASSYSTVAGANVLTF. The CDR3 nucleotides read TGTGCCAGCAGTTACTCGACAGTGGCTGGGGCCAACGTCCTGACTTTC.

In its sample, this clonotype was seen many times. The chain employs TRBV29-1 and TRBJ2-3; maybe TRBD2 (5 bases). Trimming took off 0 bases at V and 0 bases at J, with 16 bases between the two ends. CDR1 SQVTM and CDR2 ANQGSEA come from the germline V gene. The CDR3 is 17 amino acids. The CDR3 nucleotides are TGCAGCGTTGAAGATGCCCTAGCTCTGGGCAGCACAGATACGCAGTATTTT. Protein product: CSVEDALALGSTDTQYF.

The V call is TRBV29-1, the J call TRBJ2-3; D is unresolved. V lost 8 bases to trimming and J lost 8 bases, with 20 bases between them. Germline-derived CDR1 and CDR2 are SQVTM and ANQGSEA. The CDR3 consists of 13 residues. The CDR3 is CSILWGSRVTQYF. CDR3 coding DNA: TGCAGCATACTGTGGGGTTCACGCGTTACGCAGTATTTT.

There are a few counts of this clonotype. This rearrangement joins TRBV12-3 or TRBV12-4 to TRBJ1-1; maybe TRBD1 (5 bases). V was pared by 6 bases and J by 6 bases, with 26 bases between. The length of the CDR3 is 17 residues. This CDR3 is CASSHRKGTPLGAEAFF. The CDR3 DNA reads TGTGCCAGCAGCCACCGAAAGGGGACCCCCCTTGGGGCTGAAGCTTTCTTT.

The table lists this clonotype with many counts. The chain joins TRBV27 to TRBJ2-1; TRBD2 aligns across 7 bases. CDR1 is MNHEY, CDR2 SMNVEV, per germline (reference sequence). With 9 bases clipped from V and 7 bases from J, the junction kept 9 bases outside the gene matches. The CDR3 is made up of 13 amino acids. The CDR3 sequence: CARDGLGWNEQFF. CDR3 nucleotide sequence: TGTGCCAGAGACGGACTAGGATGGAATGAGCAGTTCTTC.

This clonotype was observed a few times. The chain has TRBV5-1 and TRBJ2-5, with D perhaps matching TRBD1 (6 bases). Trimming took 0 bases from V and 5 from J, leaving 11 bases between them. CDR1 is SGHRS, CDR2 YFSETQ, per germline. The CDR3 covers 14 residues. The CDR3 region is CASSLGQAFETQYF. CDR3 nucleotide sequence: TGCGCCAGCAGCTTGGGACAGGCCTTTGAGACCCAGTACTTC.